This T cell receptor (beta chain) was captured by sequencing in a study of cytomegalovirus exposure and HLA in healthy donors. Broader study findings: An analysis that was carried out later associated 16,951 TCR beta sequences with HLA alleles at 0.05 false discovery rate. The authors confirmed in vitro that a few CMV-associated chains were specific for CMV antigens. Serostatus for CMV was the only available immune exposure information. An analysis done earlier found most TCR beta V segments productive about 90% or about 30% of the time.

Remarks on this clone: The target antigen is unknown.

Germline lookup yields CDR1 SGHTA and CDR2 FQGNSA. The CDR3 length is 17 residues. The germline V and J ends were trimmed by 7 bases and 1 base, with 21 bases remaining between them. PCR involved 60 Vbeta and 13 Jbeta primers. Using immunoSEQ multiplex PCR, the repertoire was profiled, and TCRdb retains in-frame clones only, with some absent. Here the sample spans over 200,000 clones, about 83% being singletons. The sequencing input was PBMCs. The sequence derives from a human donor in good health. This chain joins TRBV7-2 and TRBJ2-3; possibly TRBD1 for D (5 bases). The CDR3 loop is CASTYAPQGGGTDTQYF. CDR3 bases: TGTGCCAGCACCTACGCCCCGCAGGGCGGTGGCACAGATACGCAGTATTTT.